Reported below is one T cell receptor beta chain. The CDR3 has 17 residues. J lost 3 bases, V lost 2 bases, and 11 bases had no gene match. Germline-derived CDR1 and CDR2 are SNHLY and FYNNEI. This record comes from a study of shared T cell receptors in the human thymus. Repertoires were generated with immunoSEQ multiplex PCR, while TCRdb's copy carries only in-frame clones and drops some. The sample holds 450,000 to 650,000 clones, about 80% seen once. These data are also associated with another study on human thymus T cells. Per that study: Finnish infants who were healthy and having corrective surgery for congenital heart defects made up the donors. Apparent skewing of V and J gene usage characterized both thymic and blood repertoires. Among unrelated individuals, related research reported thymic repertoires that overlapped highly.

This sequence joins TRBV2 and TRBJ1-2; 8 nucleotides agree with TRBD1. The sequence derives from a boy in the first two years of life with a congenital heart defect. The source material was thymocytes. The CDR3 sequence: CASSELRLTGEDYGYTF. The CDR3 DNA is TGTGCCAGCAGTGAACTAAGACTGACAGGGGAGGACTATGGCTACACCTTC.